Listed below are T cell receptor beta chains from one sample, sequenced in a study of CD8+ T cells in alopecia areata. The table came from immunoSEQ multiplex PCR; TCRdb's copy has only in-frame clones and leaves some out. Of under 250,000 clones detected, around 66% appear once; the ten largest clones hold roughly 1.2%. Here the sequenced sample was CD4+ T cells sorted from blood, taken at week 44, from a patient treated with tofacitinib. The receptors here all came from a human donor with alopecia areata. CDR3s include the opening cysteine and the closing phenylalanine or tryptophan. The D gene is left open where the match is weak. Only part of the rows carry a size: once, few, many, or a class if the clone is expanded.

V,size,D,J,CDR3,DNA
TRBV6-1,NA,NA,TRBJ2-1,CASSLLEDEQFF,TGTGCCAGCAGCCTTCTAGAAGATGAGCAGTTCTTC
TRBV25-1,NA,NA,TRBJ2-3,CASSYASIHTQYF,TGTGCCAGCAGTTACGCTAGCATTCATACGCAGTATTTT
TRBV18,NA,NA,TRBJ2-6,CATQPGANVLTF,TGTGCCACCCAGCCGGGGGCCAACGTCCTGACTTTC
TRBV4-3,NA,NA,TRBJ2-5,CASSQAKTGEGETQYF,TGCGCCAGCAGCCAAGCAAAGACAGGGGAGGGGGAGACCCAGTACTTC
TRBV15,NA,NA,TRBJ1-2,CATSMRGRELNGYTF,TGTGCCACCAGCATGAGAGGGAGAGAACTAAATGGCTACACCTTC
TRBV6-6,NA,NA,TRBJ1-1,CASSYLPGSMNTEAFF,TGTGCCAGCAGTTACTTACCGGGTAGCATGAACACTGAAGCTTTCTTT
TRBV18,few,TRBD2,TRBJ2-6,CASSPREMGLAVSSGANVLTF,TGTGCCAGCTCACCGAGGGAAATGGGACTAGCGGTGAGCTCTGGGGCCAACGTCCTGACTTTC
TRBV14,NA,NA,TRBJ1-1,CASSRGRERLMGTEAFF,TGTGCCAGCAGCCGAGGCCGGGAACGGCTAATGGGCACTGAAGCTTTCTTT
TRBV6-6,NA,TRBD1,TRBJ2-2,CASGGTGVNTGELFF,TGTGCCAGCGGGGGGACAGGGGTGAACACCGGGGAGCTGTTTTTT
TRBV29-1,few,NA,TRBJ2-4,CSVEDQGRGNIQYF,TGCAGCGTTGAAGATCAGGGTAGAGGAAACATTCAGTACTTC
TRBV2,NA,NA,TRBJ2-1,CASSESRGPGYNEQFF,TGTGCCAGCAGTGAAAGTCGGGGGCCAGGGTACAATGAGCAGTTCTTC
TRBV19,NA,NA,TRBJ1-1,CASSTGLNTEAFF,TGTGCCAGTAGTACAGGGTTGAACACTGAAGCTTTCTTT
TRBV29-1,NA,TRBD1,TRBJ1-2,CSVESGTGRVLDGYTF,TGCAGCGTTGAGTCCGGGACAGGTCGGGTTCTTGATGGCTACACCTTC
TRBV30,few,NA,TRBJ1-5,CAWSSGNDQPQHF,TGTGCCTGGAGTTCCGGGAACGATCAGCCCCAGCATTTT
TRBV29-1,NA,TRBD1,TRBJ2-3,CSVEPDRGDTQYF,TGCAGCGTTGAACCGGACAGGGGAGATACGCAGTATTTT
TRBV29-1,few,TRBD1,TRBJ1-6,CSVRGTAANSPLHF,TGCAGCGTCAGAGGGACAGCCGCTAATTCACCCCTCCACTTT
TRBV29-1,few,NA,TRBJ1-1,CSVEDSYTEAFF,TGCAGCGTCGAGGACAGTTACACTGAAGCTTTCTTT
TRBV5-6,once,NA,TRBJ2-6,CASSLTGLSGANVLTF,TGTGCCAGCAGCTTGACAGGGTTGAGCGGGGCCAACGTCCTGACTTTC
TRBV29-1,NA,TRBD1,TRBJ1-2,CSVTPTGGYGYTF,TGCAGCGTTACCCCGACAGGGGGCTATGGCTACACCTTC
TRBV9,NA,NA,TRBJ1-1,CASSVGSTNTEAFF,TGTGCCAGCAGCGTAGGCAGCACGAACACTGAAGCTTTCTTT
TRBV7-9,NA,NA,TRBJ2-7,CASSPSGRKYF,TGTGCCAGCAGCCCAAGTGGGCGGAAGTACTTC
TRBV15,NA,NA,TRBJ2-3,CATSRDEATDTQYF,TGTGCCACCAGCAGAGATGAAGCGACAGATACGCAGTATTTT
TRBV7-2,NA,NA,TRBJ2-2,CASSPSQAGSNTGELFF,TGTGCCAGCAGCCCAAGTCAAGCAGGATCGAACACCGGGGAGCTGTTTTTT
TRBV19,few,TRBD1,TRBJ1-2,CASSPQGALANYGYTF,TGTGCCAGTAGTCCACAGGGGGCACTGGCTAACTATGGCTACACCTTC
TRBV6-1,few,TRBD2,TRBJ2-3,CASSPAGGPTDTQYF,TGTGCCAGCAGTCCAGCGGGGGGTCCTACAGATACGCAGTATTTT
TRBV6-1,NA,NA,TRBJ1-5,CASSATGVGQPQHF,TGTGCCAGCAGTGCCACAGGTGTTGGTCAGCCCCAGCATTTT
TRBV5-1,NA,NA,TRBJ1-2,CASSPGGVPYGYTF,TGCGCCAGCAGCCCAGGAGGGGTTCCCTATGGCTACACCTTC
TRBV7-8,NA,NA,TRBJ2-7,CASSWDLSRRGEQYF,TGTGCCAGCAGCTGGGACCTGAGCAGGCGGGGTGAGCAGTACTTC
TRBV10-3,NA,NA,TRBJ2-3,CAISGGASWDTQYF,TGTGCCATCAGTGGGGGCGCTAGTTGGGATACGCAGTATTTT
TRBV27,once,NA,TRBJ2-7,CASSPSGRLFSYEQYF,TGTGCCAGCAGCCCTTCGGGACGGCTCTTCAGCTACGAGCAGTACTTC
TRBV30,NA,NA,TRBJ1-2,CAWHDSNYGYTF,TGTGCCTGGCATGACTCAAACTATGGCTACACCTTC
TRBV21-1,NA,NA,TRBJ2-3,CASRTRGLDTQYF,TGTGCCAGCAGAACCAGAGGTTTAGATACGCAGTATTTT
TRBV7-2,few,NA,TRBJ2-4,CASSLSQPNIQYF,TGTGCCAGCAGCTTGTCACAACCGAACATTCAGTACTTC
TRBV11-1,NA,NA,TRBJ1-6,CASSLSEGFSPLHF,TGTGCCAGCAGCTTGAGCGAGGGTTTCTCACCCCTCCACTTT
TRBV7-8,few,NA,TRBJ2-7,CASSSPTLREQYF,TGTGCCAGCAGCTCCCCAACCTTGCGAGAGCAGTACTTC
TRBV18,NA,TRBD2,TRBJ2-1,CASSPWNSGGDEQFF,TGTGCCAGCTCACCATGGAATAGCGGGGGGGATGAGCAGTTCTTC
TRBV14,few,NA,TRBJ2-3,CASSTASTDTQYF,TGTGCCAGCAGCACCGCCAGCACAGATACGCAGTATTTT
TRBV9,few,TRBD2,TRBJ2-2,CASSPAGGNTGELFF,TGTGCCAGCAGCCCGGCGGGAGGGAACACCGGGGAGCTGTTTTTT
TRBV6-1,NA,NA,TRBJ1-1,CASRRGVNTEAFF,TGTGCCAGCAGGCGAGGAGTGAACACTGAAGCTTTCTTT
TRBV19,few,NA,TRBJ2-3,CASSIDLYGAPTDTQYF,TGTGCCAGTAGTATAGATCTTTACGGGGCGCCGACAGATACGCAGTATTTT
TRBV13,NA,NA,TRBJ2-5,CASSLGSPETQYF,TGTGCCAGCAGCTTAGGTAGTCCGGAGACCCAGTACTTC
TRBV6-1,NA,NA,TRBJ1-2,CASSSPLKSGYTF,TGTGCCAGCAGTTCCCCACTTAAGAGCGGCTACACCTTC
TRBV5-6,NA,NA,TRBJ1-1,CASSPTRISPGQASEAFF,TGTGCCAGCAGCCCGACGCGAATTTCTCCGGGGCAGGCTAGTGAAGCTTTCTTT
TRBV30,NA,TRBD1,TRBJ2-7,CAWSVGGQGIYEQYF,TGTGCCTGGAGTGTCGGGGGACAGGGGATATACGAGCAGTACTTC